What follows are 18 T cell receptor beta chains derived from one specimen sequenced in a study of vaccination and CD4 T cells after COVID-19. No cognate antigen is known for these TCRs. The Oncomine TCR Beta short-read assay sequenced DNA from cultured CD4+ T cells. TCRdb independently ran MiXCR on the PCR reads; one entry per CDR3 protein. The sample yields 20,000 to 25,000 distinct CDR3 sequences, 50% to 65% seen once. Treatment: roughly ten-day PBMC culture with coronavirus spike peptide pools or control peptides (ViraFEST assay). Sequenced material: CD4+ T cells from blood, cultured in vitro. The receptors originated from a human donor who had recovered from COVID-19.

This chain joins TRBV28 and TRBJ2-7; no clear D gene. The CDR3 is 15 residues long. Trimming shortened V by 6 bases and J by 3 bases, and 18 bases separated the two germline ends. Germline-derived CDR1 and CDR2 are MDHEN and SYDVKM. DNA of the CDR3: TGTGCCAGCAGCCGCGTAACAGCCGGCTTCTACGAGCAGTACTTC. Encoded protein: CASSRVTAGFYEQYF.

J is TRBJ2-3 and V is TRBV20-1, with D perhaps TRBD1 (5 bases). V lost 2 bases, J lost 4 bases, and 7 bases lay in between. The CDR3 is 12 amino acids. CDR1 and CDR2 (germline): DFQATT, SNEGSKA (reference sequence). The CDR3 coding sequence is TGCAGTGCTAGAACGACAGCAGATACGCAGTATTTT. This codes for CSARTTADTQYF.

The rearrangement joins TRBV7-9 to TRBJ1-1; D is unclear. V lost 4 bases and J 1 base, leaving 13 bases between the germline ends. This CDR3 contains 15 residues. In germline, CDR1 is SEHNR, CDR2 FQNEAQ (reference sequence). As DNA, the CDR3 is TGTGCCAGCAGCTCCCGGGTTAACCAGAACACTGAAGCTTTCTTT. This gives the protein CASSSRVNQNTEAFF.

The CDR3: CAITPPTGPELYQPQHF. The CDR3 bases are TGTGCCATCACACCCCCGACGGGGCCGGAACTTTATCAGCCCCAGCATTTT. The rearrangement links TRBV10-3 to TRBJ1-5; tentatively, D is TRBD1 (5 bases). This CDR3 has 17 amino acids. V lost 7 bases to trimming and J lost 5 bases, with 24 bases between them. The germline V gene encodes CDR1 ENHRY and CDR2 SYGVKD.

This clonotype was recorded once. This chain connects TRBV20-1 to TRBJ2-5; tentatively, D is TRBD1 (5 bases). With 0 bases removed from V and 4 bases from J, the gap between germline ends came to 9 bases. CDR3 length equals 13 residues. The germline V gene has CDR1 DFQATT and CDR2 SNEGSKA (reference sequence). CDR3 bases: TGCAGTGCTAGAGATATTAGGGGAGAGACCCAGTACTTC. Residues: CSARDIRGETQYF.

The V and J genes are TRBV7-8 and TRBJ1-1, with D unclear. The CDR3 sequence is 12 residues long. Looked up from germline, CDR1 is SGHVS and CDR2 is FQNEAQ. V lost 1 base and J 4 bases, leaving 4 bases between the germline ends. The CDR3 protein is CASSLVPTEAFF. CDR3 sequence (DNA): TGTGCCAGCAGCTTAGTTCCCACTGAAGCTTTCTTT.

The V and J genes are TRBV12-3 or TRBV12-4 and TRBJ1-5, with D possibly TRBD1 on 6 matching bases. The CDR3 loop spans 17 amino acids. Trimming took 6 bases from V and 1 from J, leaving 19 bases between them. CDR3 nucleotides: TGTGCCAGCAGCCCCCTGGGGGGCCTGATAAGCAATCAGCCCCAGCATTTT. Amino acid sequence: CASSPLGGLISNQPQHF.

J is TRBJ1-1 and V is TRBV11-2; D ambiguous. V was trimmed by 2 bases and J by 1 base, leaving 5 bases between them. This CDR3 spans 13 amino acids. Per germline, CDR1 SGHAT and CDR2 FQNNGV. The CDR3 nucleotides read TGTGCCAGCAGCTTACGTGAGAACACTGAAGCTTTCTTT. Translating gives CASSLRENTEAFF. Based on the CDR3 plus reference TRBV11-2 and TRBJ1-1, the full variable domain is EAGVAQSPRYKIIEKRQSVAFWCNPISGHATLYWYQQILGQGPKLLIQFQNNGVVDDSQLPKDRFSAERLKGVDSTLKIQPAKLEDSAVYLCASSLRENTEAFFGQGTRLTVV.

The rearrangement uses TRBV28 and TRBJ2-1; TRBD1 matches 9 bases. The CDR3 loop spans 17 amino acids. Per germline, CDR1 MDHEN and CDR2 SYDVKM. The junction had 14 bases not matched to a gene; V was cut back by 5 bases and J by 6 bases. The CDR3 loop reads CASSLNPRDRDRNEQFF. The CDR3 DNA follows: TGTGCCAGCAGTCTCAACCCCCGGGACAGGGACCGCAATGAGCAGTTCTTC.

This clonotype has a handful of counts. The chain is built from TRBV25-1 and TRBJ1-5; D is uncertain. Germline CDR1 and CDR2: MGHDK and SYGVNS. There are 17 residues in the CDR3. Trimming took off 4 bases at V and 4 bases at J, with 20 bases between the two ends. In nucleotides, the CDR3 is TGTGCCAGCAGTGCTCAGTGGACCTCCTGGGGTAATCAGCCCCAGCATTTT. It codes for CASSAQWTSWGNQPQHF. Combining the CDR3 with reference TRBV25-1 and TRBJ1-5 gives the whole variable domain EADIYQTPRYLVIGTGKKITLECSQTMGHDKMYWYQQDPGMELHLIHYSYGVNSTEKGDLSSESTVSRIRTEHFPLTLESARPSHTSQYLCASSAQWTSWGNQPQHFGDGTRLSIL.

This clonotype was observed a few times. The DNA is left out, because the CDR3 cannot be placed on it with certainty; the CDR3 is given as TCRdb lists it. V is TRBV7-5 and J is TRBJ2-3. TRBV7-5 is listed as a pseudogene. Termini included, the CDR3 measures 18 amino acids. The CDR3 here is CISVSEAYAGWNTDTQYF.

This clonotype has just a few counts. This sequence joins TRBV21-1 and TRBJ1-5; whether TRBD1, the table's D call, matches the DNA was not checked. TRBV21-1 is listed as a pseudogene. This CDR3 has 15 amino acids. CDR3 region: CASTRTGVGCQPQHF. Written as DNA, the CDR3 is TGTGCCAGCACCAGGACAGGGGTTGGATGTCAGCCCCAGCATTTT.

The rearrangement links TRBV6-1 to TRBJ1-2; TRBD1 aligns across 7 bases. Germline trimming cut 5 bases from V and 8 bases from J; bases unmatched to any gene: 8. The length of the CDR3 is 13 residues. CDR1 and CDR2 from the germline V gene are MNHNS and SASEGT. The DNA for the CDR3 is TGTGCCAGCAGTCCCACAGGGGAGCGGGGCTACACCTTC. It yields the protein CASSPTGERGYTF.

This chain joins TRBV6-1 and TRBJ1-2; D uncertain. V lost 3 bases, J lost 2 bases, and 4 bases lay in between. Germline V gene data show CDR1 as MNHNS and CDR2 as SASEGT. The CDR3 covers 12 residues. The CDR3 DNA reads TGTGCCAGCAGTGAGCGAAACTATGGCTACACCTTC. This gives the protein CASSERNYGYTF.

The chain employs TRBV7-2 and TRBJ2-2; D is unresolved. This CDR3 has 16 amino acids. V was trimmed by 7 bases and J by 1 base, leaving 16 bases between them. The germline V gene has CDR1 SGHTA and CDR2 FQGNSA. The CDR3, as DNA: TGTGCCAGCACCCCCTCTTGGGGATTGAACACCGGGGAGCTGTTTTTT. Amino acids: CASTPSWGLNTGELFF.

The chain uses TRBV15 and TRBJ1-3, with a tentative D call TRBD1 (5 bases). Trimming cost V 3 bases and J 10 bases, with 22 bases left between them. CDR3 length: 16 residues. From germline, CDR1 is LNHNV and CDR2 YYDKDF (reference sequence). The CDR3 region has the DNA TGTGCCACCAGCAGGGGGGGGACGGTGGCGGGGACGACCATATATTTT. Translation: CATSRGGTVAGTTIYF.

This chain joins TRBV12-3 or TRBV12-4 and TRBJ2-5, with 11 bases that match TRBD2. This CDR3 has 16 residues. The trim removed 1 base at V and 4 bases at J, leaving 5 bases unmatched. CDR3 protein: CASSLGLAGGGETQYF. CDR3 sequence (DNA): TGTGCCAGCAGTTTAGGGCTAGCGGGAGGAGGAGAGACCCAGTACTTC.

The rearrangement links TRBV7-3 to TRBJ2-5; no clear D. Germline V gene data show CDR1 as SGHTA and CDR2 as FQGTGA. V lost 5 bases, J lost 0 bases, and 7 bases lay in between. This CDR3 comprises 13 residues. CDR3: CASSPKYQETQYF. DNA for the CDR3: TGTGCCAGCAGCCCAAAGTACCAAGAGACCCAGTACTTC.